This TCR beta chain was sequenced in a study of T cell changes during pregnancy in multiple sclerosis (dated by TCRdb to 2018 to 2020). Turning to the overall study: In women with multiple sclerosis, the researchers looked at how the T cell repertoire shifted as pregnancy progressed.

In regard to this clone: The antigen this receptor binds is unknown. Base qualities are not provided; no much larger clone lies one nucleotide away.

The library was made by the immunoSEQ multiplex PCR assay. In its TCRdb copy, this immuneACCESS table keeps in-frame sequences only and misses some clones. Where compared with another copy, unresolved V genes explain less than half of these, and the others have no known cause. Within this sample are some 100,000 clones, with over 85% of them counted one time only. The top ten clones comprise about 1.3% of the sample. For CDR1 and CDR2, the germline V gene lists SNHLY and FYNNEI. The V and J ends are trimmed by 7 bases and 6 bases, leaving 16 bases between them. Inclusive of the bounding cysteine and phenylalanine, the CDR3 is 13 residues long. The kept DNA is CDR3 alone, 39 bases in frame from the first base.

The rearranged segments are TRBV2 and TRBJ2-7, and the D gene may be TRBD2, 6 bases matching. This specimen was peripheral blood, taken in the second trimester of pregnancy. The receptor was derived from a female donor with multiple sclerosis, enrolled in a pregnancy study. The sequenced DNA is TGTGCCAGCAACACCGACCGGGGGTTCGAGCAGTACTTC. The resulting protein is CASNTDRGFEQYF.